The 21 T cell receptor beta chains in this list originate from one sample, sequenced in a study of T cell repertoires in cytomegalovirus infection. TCRdb recomputed calls from the reads with MiXCR, one row per CDR3 protein. This table has 740,000 or so distinct CDR3 sequences, 35% appearing once. Sequencing input: PBMCs. The receptors were sampled from a human donor in good health (CMV status not recorded). Some clones in this sample may be carry-over from other donors' samples.

Ten or more counts support this clonotype. CDR3 amino acids: CASSLGDPRTGVTYEQYF. The CDR3 DNA sequence: TGTGCCAGCAGCTTAGGAGACCCCCGGACAGGGGTCACCTACGAGCAGTACTTC. The rearrangement uses TRBV7-9 and TRBJ2-7; the match to TRBD1 covers 9 bases. The CDR3 consists of 18 residues. CDR1 SEHNR and CDR2 FQNEAQ come from the germline V gene (reference sequence). V trimming: 1 base; J trimming: 2 bases; junction bases outside the gene matches: 12.

This chain joins TRBV12-5 and TRBJ1-5; D is perhaps TRBD1 (5 bases). This CDR3 region has 10 residues. Deletions cut 11 bases from V and 5 bases from J, with 7 bases between. Germline V gives CDR1 LGHNT, CDR2 FRNRAP. CDR3 bases: TGTGCTGGGGGGGATCAGCCCCAGCATTTT. Amino acids: CAGGDQPQHF.

In this sample, this clonotype turned up many times. This chain links TRBV12-3 or TRBV12-4 with TRBJ1-2, with TRBD1 identical over 8 bases. J was trimmed by 4 bases and V by 5 bases; bases with no gene match: 9. The CDR3 is 15 residues long. CDR3 region: CASSPTTGESYGYTF. Written as DNA, the CDR3 is TGTGCCAGCAGTCCAACGACAGGGGAAAGCTATGGCTACACCTTC.

This clonotype came up many times. This chain connects TRBV28 to TRBJ2-1, with 10 positions matching TRBD2. Germline-derived CDR1 and CDR2 are MDHEN and SYDVKM. The V and J ends lost 9 bases and 2 bases, in that order; junction bases with no gene match: 4. This CDR3 comprises 14 residues. CDR3 amino acids: CASELAGTYNEQFF. In DNA, the CDR3 is TGTGCCAGTGAACTAGCGGGGACCTACAATGAGCAGTTCTTC.

This clonotype was observed a few times. This chain joins TRBV27 and TRBJ1-2; no clear D. CDR1 is MNHEY, CDR2 SMNVEV, per germline (reference sequence). The V gene lost 2 bases and the J gene lost 8 bases, with 18 bases spanning the gap. The CDR3 is 15 residues long. CDR3 in amino acids: CASSLNGGPMLGYTF. As DNA, the CDR3 is TGTGCCAGCAGTTTAAACGGCGGACCGATGTTGGGCTACACCTTC.

The chain recombines TRBV7-8 with TRBJ2-3; TRBD2 matches at 10 bases. J lost 5 bases, V lost 4 bases, and 9 bases had no gene match. In germline, CDR1 is SGHVS, CDR2 FQNEAQ. The CDR3 is 16 residues long. CDR3 DNA sequence: TGTGCCAGCAGCTACGATCTAGCGGGGGCTGAAGATACGCAGTATTTT. As protein: CASSYDLAGAEDTQYF.

The chain carries TRBV12-3 or TRBV12-4 and TRBJ1-5; 11 bases agree with TRBD1. J gave up 6 bases and V 5 bases, and 6 bases lay outside the gene matches. The CDR3 is made up of 15 amino acids. CDR3 nucleotide sequence: TGTGCCAGCAGTGCCTGGACAGGGGGCTTTCAGCCCCAGCATTTT. Protein: CASSAWTGGFQPQHF.

Only one count was recorded for this clonotype. The chain carries TRBV25-1 and TRBJ1-1; TRBD1 matches at 8 bases. CDR1 and CDR2 (germline): MGHDK, SYGVNS. The CDR3 length is 17 residues. Trimming cost V 8 bases and J 0 bases; bases outside gene matches: 14. CDR3 nucleotide sequence: TGTGCCAGCGCCCGTAGAAACGACAGGGGCGTGAACACTGAAGCTTTCTTT. As protein: CASARRNDRGVNTEAFF.

Of note for this clonotype: A read error is likely, as this CDR3 ends without the conserved phenylalanine or tryptophan. The genes are TRBV7-8 and TRBJ2-1; 13 nucleotides line up with TRBD2. J lost 5 bases, V lost 5 bases, and 6 bases had no gene match. The germline CDR1 and CDR2 sequences are SGHVS and FQNEAQ. The CDR3 is made up of 16 amino acids. CDR3 coding DNA: TGTGCCAGCAGCCCCGGGACTAGCGGGGTTCACAATGAGCAGTTCTTA. Its protein product is CASSPGTSGVHNEQFL.

This clonotype showed up just a few times. The chain has TRBV5-6 and TRBJ1-2; D gene ambiguous. Germline CDR1 SGHDT, CDR2 YYEEEE. The CDR3 consists of 12 residues. V was clipped by 1 base and J by 8 bases, with 9 bases between them. CDR3 in DNA: TGTGCCAGCAGCTTGAGCCAGCTGGGCTACACCTTC. Translating it yields CASSLSQLGYTF. Combining the CDR3 with reference TRBV5-6 and TRBJ1-2 gives the whole variable domain DAGVTQSPTHLIKTRGQQVTLRCSPKSGHDTVSWYQQALGQGPQFIFQYYEEEERQRGNFPDRFSGHQFPNYSSELNVNALLLGDSALYLCASSLSQLGYTFGSGTRLTVV.

This clonotype appeared a few times. This chain links TRBV28 with TRBJ1-2, with D perhaps matching TRBD1 (5 bases). V was pared by 1 base and J by 6 bases, with 12 bases between. The CDR3 contains 14 residues. CDR1 and CDR2 (germline): MDHEN, SYDVKM. The CDR3 loop reads CASSLFSGIHGYTF. Here the CDR3 DNA reads TGTGCCAGCAGTTTATTCTCAGGGATCCATGGCTACACCTTC.

The chain links TRBV11-1 to TRBJ2-1; D gene unclear. The V and J ends lost 4 bases and 6 bases respectively, with 7 bases between them. The CDR3 contains 12 residues. The germline gives CDR1 SGHAT, CDR2 FQDESV (reference sequence). The CDR3 loop reads CASSSPPNEQFF. CDR3 DNA sequence: TGTGCCAGCAGCTCCCCTCCCAATGAGCAGTTCTTC.

This clonotype was seen only a few times. This rearrangement joins TRBV6-2 or TRBV6-3 to TRBJ2-1; 8 nucleotides line up with TRBD1. The CDR3 is made up of 13 amino acids. V lost 6 bases and J lost 7; bases outside the gene matches: 5. Looked up from germline, CDR1 is MNHEY and CDR2 is SVGEGT. The CDR3 reads CASRQDRANEQFF. The DNA for the CDR3 is TGTGCCAGCAGGCAGGACAGGGCGAATGAGCAGTTCTTC.

The chain is built from TRBV27 and TRBJ2-1; either TRBD1 or TRBD2 may fit D (6 bases each). The CDR3 loop spans 16 amino acids. Germline CDR1 reads MNHEY; CDR2 reads SMNVEV (reference sequence). V dropped 4 bases and J dropped 15 bases, with 28 bases sitting between them. The CDR3 spells CASSSQGLIRSVDPFF. CDR3 DNA: TGTGCCAGCAGTTCACAGGGACTTATCCGTTCGGTCGATCCGTTCTTC.

The rearrangement uses TRBV7-2 and TRBJ2-2; 8 nucleotides match TRBD2. V shed 6 bases and J 0 bases; nucleotides not matched to a gene: 6. Germline V lookup: CDR1 SGHTA, CDR2 FQGNSA. The CDR3 is made up of 16 amino acids. CDR3 residues: CASRIYSGTNTGELFF. The CDR3, as DNA: TGTGCCAGCAGGATATATAGCGGGACGAACACCGGGGAGCTGTTTTTT. Variable domain in full (rest from reference TRBV7-2 and TRBJ2-2): GAGVSQSPSNKVTEKGKDVELRCDPISGHTALYWYRQSLGQGLEFLIYFQGNSAPDKSGLPSDRFSAERTGGSVSTLTIQRTQQEDSAVYLCASRIYSGTNTGELFFGEGSRLTVL.

The chain employs TRBV19 and TRBJ2-7; tentative D call: TRBD1 (6 bases). V lost 2 bases and J lost 3, with 14 bases in between. Germline V lookup: CDR1 LNHDA, CDR2 SQIVND (reference sequence). CDR3 length equals 15 residues. In DNA form, the CDR3 reads TGTGCCAGTAGTATAAGAGTCCAGGGGCTCTACGAGCAGTACTTC. This codes for CASSIRVQGLYEQYF.

This clonotype was counted ten times or more. V is TRBV7-8 and J is TRBJ1-5; 7 bases fit TRBD1. Unmatched junction bases numbered 4, after V lost 1 base and J lost 1 base. Germline CDR1 is SGHVS and CDR2 is FQNEAQ. CDR3 length: 16 amino acids. CDR3 in amino acids: CASSLDRGLSNQPQHF. As DNA, the CDR3 is TGTGCCAGCAGCTTAGACAGGGGTTTGAGCAATCAGCCCCAGCATTTT. The full variable domain, with the rest looked up from reference TRBV7-8 and TRBJ1-5, is GAGVSQSPRYKVAKRGQDVALRCDPISGHVSLFWYQQALGQGPEFLTYFQNEAQLDKSGLPSDRFFAERPEGSVSTLKIQRTQQEDSAVYLCASSLDRGLSNQPQHFGDGTRLSIL.

The chain carries TRBV6-6 and TRBJ2-1; 14 nucleotides line up with TRBD2. CDR1 and CDR2 (germline): MNHNY, SVGAGI (reference sequence). Germline trimming cut 2 bases from V and 12 bases from J; bases unmatched to any gene: 3. The CDR3 loop spans 14 amino acids. The CDR3 loop reads CASSYGTSGRTQFF. CDR3 bases: TGTGCCAGCAGTTACGGGACTAGCGGGAGAACGCAGTTCTTC.

This clonotype was seen more than once but under ten times. V is TRBV10-3 and J is TRBJ2-5; 10 bases line up with TRBD1. The V gene's germline CDR1 is ENHRY and CDR2 SYGVKD. With 8 bases clipped from V and 2 bases from J, the junction kept 5 bases outside the gene matches. The CDR3 length is 14 residues. The CDR3 protein is CAIGDRGFQETQYF. The CDR3, as DNA: TGTGCCATCGGGGACAGGGGATTTCAAGAGACCCAGTACTTC.

The genes are TRBV19 and TRBJ2-2; 12 bases align to TRBD1. Trimming removed 4 bases from V and 8 bases from J; junction bases left unmatched: 5. Looked up from germline, CDR1 is LNHDA and CDR2 is SQIVND (reference sequence). CDR3 length: 15 residues. CDR3 coding DNA: TGTGCCAGTAGTACCGGGACAGGGGGCCATGGGGAGCTGTTTTTT. It encodes CASSTGTGGHGELFF.

This clonotype has a handful of counts. The V and J genes are TRBV12-3 or TRBV12-4 and TRBJ2-3, with a tentative D call TRBD1 (5 bases). V was clipped by 2 bases and J by 3 bases, with 12 bases between them. The CDR3 sequence is 15 residues long. In DNA, the CDR3 is TGTGCCAGCAGTTTAAAGAGTGCAGGGACAGATACGCAGTATTTT. It translates to CASSLKSAGTDTQYF.